A selection of T cell receptor beta chains follows, all from one sample in a study of T cells expressing NK-cell markers. Following a re-call of the 5' RACE reads, TCRdb has one entry per CDR3 protein and lacks DNA. This sample's clone table lists about 450,000 distinct CDR3 sequences. Sequencing used blood T cells: a sorted CD56 or NKG2C T cell subset, CD4+ or CD8+ T cells, or bulk PBMC T cells (not recorded which). The receptors stem from a woman aged 18-70 years in good health. The CDR3 runs from the conserved cysteine through the conserved F or W.

v_call	cdr3_length	j_call	cdr3_aa
TRBV29-1	13	TRBJ1-6	CSVGTGDNSPLHF
TRBV12-3/TRBV12-4	11	TRBJ2-7	CASSLRLEQYF
TRBV7-9	17	TRBJ2-1	CASSPPGGDKFSNEQFF
TRBV12-3/TRBV12-4	14	TRBJ1-5	CASSLRFQNQPQHF
TRBV4-3	15	TRBJ2-1	CASSQDHDSYNEQFF
TRBV7-9	14	TRBJ2-5	CASSFMRVQETQYF
TRBV20-1	15	TRBJ2-1	CSASGSGRGNNEQFF
TRBV7-6	13	TRBJ2-1	CASSPGYYNEQFF
TRBV29-1	13	TRBJ2-3	CSVAGVTTDTQYF
TRBV5-1	13	TRBJ2-7	CASSLVELGEQYF
TRBV10-1	13	TRBJ2-2	CASSVLAAGELFF
TRBV12-3/TRBV12-4	16	TRBJ1-2	CASSFRRDRGAHGYTF
TRBV5-1	13	TRBJ1-2	CASSPTGPPGYTF
TRBV6-2/TRBV6-3	14	TRBJ2-2	CASSYPPTTGELFF
TRBV11-1	18	TRBJ2-1	CASSLWSGTSSSYNEQFF
TRBV28	15	TRBJ2-1	CASAFRRESANEQFF
TRBV12-3/TRBV12-4	14	TRBJ1-5	CASSLGQGNQPQHF
TRBV12-3/TRBV12-4	13	TRBJ1-5	CASRDRDNQPQHF
TRBV30	13	TRBJ2-3	CAWGGLARDTQYF
TRBV20-1	15	TRBJ2-2	CSARGTTLNTGELFF
TRBV10-2	12	TRBJ2-5	CASADWDETQYF
TRBV6-2/TRBV6-3	12	TRBJ2-7	CASSYGTAEQYF
TRBV5-4	13	TRBJ1-1	CASSDTLNTEAFF
TRBV5-5	17	TRBJ2-3	CASSFERGTTSTDTQYF
TRBV7-6	16	TRBJ2-2	CASSQGGLDDTGELFF
TRBV9	13	TRBJ2-5	CASSGRGGETQYF
TRBV19	14	TRBJ2-7	CASSSRQVPREQYF
TRBV27	17	TRBJ2-7	CASSLYPGTGSWNEQYF
TRBV18	15	TRBJ1-5	CASSQANRVNQPQHF
TRBV6-2/TRBV6-3	18	TRBJ2-7	CASRMLGLAGEFIYEQYF
TRBV5-4	14	TRBJ1-1	CASSLPGENTEAFF
TRBV6-5	16	TRBJ2-6	CASSYSGGTGANVLTF
TRBV6-5	15	TRBJ2-7	CASSPVGGSSYEQYF
TRBV11-2	15	TRBJ2-5	CASCQGGLSQETQYF
TRBV12-3/TRBV12-4	15	TRBJ2-5	CASSFGTGGPGTQYF
TRBV14	12	TRBJ2-1	CASSPQGDEQFF
TRBV20-1	16	TRBJ1-5	CSAKAGGQNGNQPQHF
TRBV6-2/TRBV6-3	14	TRBJ1-1	CASSPQGGATEAFF
TRBV7-2	15	TRBJ2-1	CASSSGTGEYNEQFF
TRBV21-1	17	TRBJ2-1	CASSKGGRDRLGDEQFF
TRBV9	16	TRBJ2-1	CASSAPGTSAYNEQFF
TRBV19	13	TRBJ1-1	CASSPRANTEAFF
TRBV7-2	14	TRBJ2-5	CASSLAMSQETQYF
TRBV20-1	14	TRBJ2-5	CSARLTSGRRTQYF
TRBV20-1	12	TRBJ1-2	CSARSPELGYTF
TRBV5-1	14	TRBJ1-2	CASSRWTNLEEYTF
TRBV6-5	15	TRBJ1-5	CASSYSRTGPQPQHF
TRBV7-9	15	TRBJ2-5	CASSLAPGIVETQYF
TRBV6-2/TRBV6-3	11	TRBJ1-2	CASSRYPASSF
TRBV21-1	17	TRBJ2-3	CASSKEWRETRTDTQYF
TRBV20-1	13	TRBJ2-7	CSAPRGGLGEQYF
TRBV27	16	TRBJ2-7	CASSFVPGGPTHEQYF
TRBV27	15	TRBJ2-5	CASSFRRTSQETQYF
TRBV5-6	16	TRBJ2-2	CASSGGVTSHTGELFF
TRBV7-8	13	TRBJ2-5	CASSLGNLGTQYF
TRBV9	14	TRBJ2-7	CASSPTADTYEQYF
TRBV6-1	15	TRBJ2-2	CASTSLAANTGELFF